These T cell receptor beta chains were read from a single sample in a study of T cells in Graves' hyperthyroidism and ophthalmopathy. TCRdb used MiXCR to reprocess the multiplex PCR reads, holding one entry per CDR3 protein. Seen here are 250,000 or so distinct CDR3 sequences, roughly 15% observed once, and the top ten hold about 14%. Sequencing used blood. The receptors shown here come from a woman in her thirties or forties with Graves' hyperthyroidism that later progressed to Graves' ophthalmopathy. Both conserved end residues are part of each CDR3. The D gene is left open where the match is weak. Clone size is not always given. Where it is, it says once, few, many or a class for expanded clones.

J,size,V,D,DNA,CDR3
TRBJ2-7,many,TRBV30,.,TGTGCCTGGAGCAATCCACCGGGAACCTACGAGCAGTACTTC,CAWSNPPGTYEQYF
TRBJ2-3,many,TRBV7-2,TRBD1,TGTGCCAGCAGCGACGAAGGGGGCGCAACAGATACGCAGTATTTT,CASSDEGGATDTQYF
TRBJ2-7,many,TRBV18,.,TGTGCCAGCTCACCACGTTATGCAACCAACTACGAGCAGTACTTC,CASSPRYATNYEQYF
TRBJ2-3,many,TRBV7-9,TRBD2,TGTGCCAACAGCCTATACGCCTTTGGCGGGAGGGTGGCAGATACGCAGTATTTT,CANSLYAFGGRVADTQYF
TRBJ2-4,.,TRBV28,.,TGTGCCAGCAATCGGGGGATTATAGCCAAAAACATTCAGTACTTC,CASNRGIIAKNIQYF
TRBJ2-7,once,TRBV3-1,TRBD2,TGTGCCAGCAGCCAATCGGGACTAGCGGCGGGAGCCGAGCAGTACTTC,CASSQSGLAAGAEQYF
TRBJ1-1,many,TRBV30,.,TGTGCCTGGAGTGAGGGGGGTCCGATCGGGGGGATGTTTGGTGAAGCTTTCTTT,CAWSEGGPIGGMFGEAFF
TRBJ2-2,few,TRBV5-5,.,TGTGCCAGCAGCTTTTACATATTTGGGCCCGATAGCGGGGAGCTGTTTTTT,CASSFYIFGPDSGELFF
TRBJ2-1,many,TRBV6-2/TRBV6-3,TRBD2,TGTGCCAGCGGGGGGACTAGCGGGAGGGCCTTCTACAATGAGCAGTTCTTC,CASGGTSGRAFYNEQFF
TRBJ2-1,many,TRBV7-6,TRBD2,TGTGCCAGCAGCCCCGGGACTAGCGGGAGTGGTAGGCAGTTCTTC,CASSPGTSGSGRQFF
TRBJ1-1,many,TRBV20-1,TRBD1,TGCAGTGCTAGAAAAACAGGGGCCACTGAAGCTTTCTTT,CSARKTGATEAFF
TRBJ2-7,many,TRBV7-2,TRBD2,TGTGCCAGCAGCTTATGGGGACTAGCGGGAGTGAACGAGCAGTACTTC,CASSLWGLAGVNEQYF
TRBJ2-7,many,TRBV30,.,TGTGCCTGCTCAGGGAAGATGAAAGGTATCCCCTACGAGCAGTACTTC,CACSGKMKGIPYEQYF
TRBJ2-1,many,TRBV19,.,TGTGCCAGCAGTCCGAGCTCCTACAATGAGCAGTTCTTC,CASSPSSYNEQFF
TRBJ2-7,many,TRBV6-1,TRBD1,TGTGCCAGCAGCTCCCCCAGGGACAGGGGGTACGAGCAGTACTTC,CASSSPRDRGYEQYF
TRBJ2-3,.,TRBV28,TRBD2,TGTGCCAAGCCGAGACTAGCGGGAGGGCCGACAGATACGCAGTATTTT,CAKPRLAGGPTDTQYF
TRBJ2-2,many,TRBV7-9,TRBD2,TGTGCCAGCAGCTCGGGACTAGCGGGAGTAACCGGGGAGCTGTTTTTT,CASSSGLAGVTGELFF
TRBJ2-5,many,TRBV12-3/TRBV12-4,.,TGTGCCAGCAGTTTATCAGGGGGGAACATCCAAGAGACCCAGTACTTC,CASSLSGGNIQETQYF